This is a list of T cell receptor beta chains from one sample in a study of CD8+ T cells in alopecia areata. TCRdb's table, derived via immunoSEQ multiplex PCR, lists solely in-frame clones and lacks some. The sample includes about 190,000 clones, approximately 60% of them seen just once. Here the sequenced sample was CD4+ T cells sorted from blood, taken at week 4, from a patient treated with tofacitinib. All receptors derive from a human donor with alopecia areata. The CDR3 runs from the conserved cysteine through the conserved F or W. A D gene is named only where the DNA matches it firmly. Clone size is given for some rows only: seen once, a few or many times, or a class if the clone is expanded.

V gene,D gene,clone size,J gene,CDR3 length,CDR3 protein,CDR3 DNA
TRBV6-1,TRBD1,-,TRBJ1-1,14,CASNRQGPGTEAFF,TGTGCCAGCAACAGACAGGGACCGGGCACTGAAGCTTTCTTT
TRBV5-1,-,once,TRBJ2-3,13,CASSFDSTYTQYF,TGCGCCAGCAGCTTCGATTCCACGTATACGCAGTATTTT
TRBV30,-,-,TRBJ2-1,15,CAWSFGAGPYNEQFF,TGTGCCTGGAGTTTTGGTGCCGGACCATACAATGAGCAGTTCTTC
TRBV29-1,TRBD2,-,TRBJ2-3,15,CSVEPSGTSTDTQYF,TGCAGCGTTGAGCCTAGCGGGACTAGCACAGATACGCAGTATTTT
TRBV2,-,-,TRBJ1-1,13,CASRVTGNTEAFF,TGTGCCAGCAGGGTTACAGGGAACACTGAAGCTTTCTTT
TRBV7-9,-,once,TRBJ2-1,11,CASSPENEQFF,TGTGCCAGCAGCCCCGAGAATGAGCAGTTCTTC
TRBV30,-,-,TRBJ2-1,12,CAWSRRFNEQFF,TGTGCCTGGAGTCGACGGTTCAATGAGCAGTTCTTC
TRBV29-1,-,-,TRBJ2-6,15,CSVGGQTSGANVLTF,TGCAGCGTTGGAGGACAGACCTCTGGGGCCAACGTCCTGACTTTC
TRBV5-4,TRBD2,-,TRBJ2-7,14,CASSSPGTGGEQYF,TGTGCCAGCAGCTCCCCGGGGACGGGGGGCGAGCAGTACTTC
TRBV13,TRBD2,once,TRBJ2-1,16,CASSLGLAGHYNEQFF,TGTGCCAGCAGCTTGGGACTAGCGGGCCACTACAATGAGCAGTTCTTC
TRBV15,-,-,TRBJ2-5,16,CATSRGRGTGQETQYF,TGTGCCACCAGCAGGGGGCGGGGAACGGGGCAAGAGACCCAGTACTTC
TRBV5-1,-,-,TRBJ1-5,16,CASSKRRQGSNQPQHF,TGCGCCAGCAGCAAGAGGCGGCAAGGTAGCAATCAGCCCCAGCATTTT
TRBV7-9,-,few,TRBJ2-5,11,CASSSEETQYF,TGTGCCAGCAGCTCAGAGGAGACCCAGTACTTC
TRBV29-1,TRBD2,-,TRBJ2-7,14,CSVAPGGSADEQYF,TGCAGCGTTGCTCCGGGAGGGTCGGCCGACGAGCAGTACTTC
TRBV5-1,TRBD2,-,TRBJ2-3,16,CASSILAGGQGDTQYF,TGCGCCAGCAGCATACTAGCGGGAGGGCAGGGAGATACGCAGTATTTT
TRBV29-1,-,-,TRBJ1-2,13,CSVGKNRDYGYTF,TGCAGCGTTGGGAAAAACAGGGACTATGGCTACACCTTC
TRBV29-1,TRBD1,few,TRBJ2-1,15,CSVETLGGTYNEQFF,TGCAGCGTTGAGACGCTAGGGGGCACCTACAATGAGCAGTTCTTC
TRBV6-6,-,-,TRBJ1-2,14,CASSLPPRQGGYTF,TGTGCCAGCAGCCTCCCCCCCAGGCAAGGTGGCTACACCTTC
TRBV5-1,-,-,TRBJ2-3,14,CASTPGGSTDTQYF,TGCGCCAGCACCCCAGGGGGGAGCACAGATACGCAGTATTTT
TRBV28,TRBD1,-,TRBJ2-1,15,CASRLPGTGVNEQFF,TGTGCCAGTAGATTACCCGGGACAGGGGTCAATGAGCAGTTCTTC
TRBV4-2,TRBD1,-,TRBJ2-7,15,CASSQEHRGPYEQYF,TGTGCCAGCAGCCAAGAACACAGGGGACCCTACGAGCAGTACTTC
TRBV4-3,-,few,TRBJ2-3,16,CASSQGIGGRTDTQYF,TGCGCCAGCAGCCAAGGCATAGGGGGAAGAACAGATACGCAGTATTTT
TRBV4-1,-,-,TRBJ2-7,15,CASSPVGTKNYEQYF,TGCGCCAGCAGCCCGGTAGGGACAAAAAACTACGAGCAGTACTTC
TRBV6-1,-,few,TRBJ2-5,15,CASRHREKGQETQYF,TGTGCCAGCAGGCACAGGGAAAAGGGCCAAGAGACCCAGTACTTC
TRBV15,TRBD2,-,TRBJ2-1,16,CATSRDRLAGAHEQFF,TGTGCCACCAGCAGAGATCGTCTAGCGGGAGCTCATGAGCAGTTCTTC
TRBV30,-,-,TRBJ2-7,16,CAWTRSGVLISYEQYF,TGTGCCTGGACCAGGAGTGGGGTACTCATCTCCTACGAGCAGTACTTC
TRBV23-1,-,few,TRBJ1-2,12,CASSQSSNGYTF,TGCGCCAGCAGTCAATCTAGCAATGGCTACACCTTC
TRBV15,-,-,TRBJ2-1,15,CATSRDSGRYNEQFF,TGTGCCACCAGCAGAGACTCAGGGCGCTACAATGAGCAGTTCTTC
TRBV10-3,-,-,TRBJ2-1,13,CAIRGATYNEQFF,TGTGCCATCAGAGGGGCCACCTACAATGAGCAGTTCTTC
TRBV19,-,once,TRBJ2-1,13,CASSIPSYNEQFF,TGTGCCAGTAGTATCCCATCCTACAATGAGCAGTTCTTC
TRBV7-2,-,-,TRBJ2-2,14,CASSLGGFTGELFF,TGTGCCAGCAGCTTAGGAGGTTTTACCGGGGAGCTGTTTTTT
TRBV2,-,-,TRBJ2-1,13,CASSEAVGYEQFF,TGTGCCAGCAGTGAAGCAGTTGGCTATGAGCAGTTCTTC
TRBV30,-,-,TRBJ2-1,12,CAWSVIGLEQFF,TGTGCCTGGAGTGTAATCGGACTAGAGCAGTTCTTC